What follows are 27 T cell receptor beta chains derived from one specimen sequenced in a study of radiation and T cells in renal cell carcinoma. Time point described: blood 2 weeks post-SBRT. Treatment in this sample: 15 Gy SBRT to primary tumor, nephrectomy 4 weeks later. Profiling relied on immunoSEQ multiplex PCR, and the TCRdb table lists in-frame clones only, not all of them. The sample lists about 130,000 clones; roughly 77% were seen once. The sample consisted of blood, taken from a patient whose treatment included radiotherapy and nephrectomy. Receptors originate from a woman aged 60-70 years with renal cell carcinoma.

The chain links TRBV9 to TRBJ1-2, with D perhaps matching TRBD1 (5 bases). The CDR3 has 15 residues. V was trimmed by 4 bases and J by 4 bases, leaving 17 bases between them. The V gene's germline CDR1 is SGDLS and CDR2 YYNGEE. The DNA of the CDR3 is TGTGCCAGCAGCCCGGCGGGGGGGATCTTCTATGGCTACACCTTC. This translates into CASSPAGGIFYGYTF.

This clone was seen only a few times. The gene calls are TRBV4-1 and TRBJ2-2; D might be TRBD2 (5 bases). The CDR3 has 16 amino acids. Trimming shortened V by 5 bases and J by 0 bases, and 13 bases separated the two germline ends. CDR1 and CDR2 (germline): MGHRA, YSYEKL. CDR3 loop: CASSERTASNTGELFF. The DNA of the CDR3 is TGCGCCAGCAGCGAGCGGACGGCGTCGAACACCGGGGAGCTGTTTTTT.

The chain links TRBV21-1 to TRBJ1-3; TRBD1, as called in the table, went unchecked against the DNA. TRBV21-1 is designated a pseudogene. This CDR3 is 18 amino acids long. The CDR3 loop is CASSIRDRGKCSGNTIYF. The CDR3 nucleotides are TGTGCCAGCAGCATACGGGACAGGGGGAAATGTTCTGGAAACACCATATATTTT.

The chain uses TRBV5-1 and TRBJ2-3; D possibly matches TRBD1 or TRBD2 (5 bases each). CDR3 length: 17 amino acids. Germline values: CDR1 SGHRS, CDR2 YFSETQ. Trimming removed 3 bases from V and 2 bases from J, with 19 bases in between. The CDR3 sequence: CASSSGLGVRATDTQYF. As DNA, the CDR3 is TGCGCCAGCAGCTCGGGGCTAGGAGTAAGGGCCACAGATACGCAGTATTTT.

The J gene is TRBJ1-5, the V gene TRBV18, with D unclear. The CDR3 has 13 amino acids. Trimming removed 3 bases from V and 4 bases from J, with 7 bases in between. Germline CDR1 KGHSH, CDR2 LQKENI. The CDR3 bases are TGTGCCAGCTCACCCGGAGGAAATCAGCCCCAGCATTTT. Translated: CASSPGGNQPQHF.

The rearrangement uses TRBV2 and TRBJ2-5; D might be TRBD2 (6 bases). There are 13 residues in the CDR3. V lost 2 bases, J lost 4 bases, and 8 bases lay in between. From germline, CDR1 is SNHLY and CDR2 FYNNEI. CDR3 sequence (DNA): TGTGCCAGCAGTGAACTAGCGACAGAGACCCAGTACTTC. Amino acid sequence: CASSELATETQYF.

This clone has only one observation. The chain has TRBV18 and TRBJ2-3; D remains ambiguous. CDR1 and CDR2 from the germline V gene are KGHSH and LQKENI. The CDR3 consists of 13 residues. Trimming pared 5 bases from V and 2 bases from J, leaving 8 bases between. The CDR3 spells CASSGQTTDTQYF. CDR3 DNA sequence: TGTGCCAGCTCAGGGCAGACCACAGATACGCAGTATTTT.

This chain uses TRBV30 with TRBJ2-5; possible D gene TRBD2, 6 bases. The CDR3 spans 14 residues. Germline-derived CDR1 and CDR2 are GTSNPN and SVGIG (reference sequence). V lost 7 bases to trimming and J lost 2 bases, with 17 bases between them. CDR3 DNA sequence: TGTGCCTCCCAAATCCGGGACTTTCAAGAGACCCAGTACTTC. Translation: CASQIRDFQETQYF.

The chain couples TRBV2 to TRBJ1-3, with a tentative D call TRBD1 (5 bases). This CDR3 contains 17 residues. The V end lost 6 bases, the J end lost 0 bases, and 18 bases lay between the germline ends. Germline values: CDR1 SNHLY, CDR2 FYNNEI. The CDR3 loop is CASSPLPKGPSGNTIYF. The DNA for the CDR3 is TGTGCCAGCAGCCCACTACCCAAGGGGCCCTCTGGAAACACCATATATTTT.

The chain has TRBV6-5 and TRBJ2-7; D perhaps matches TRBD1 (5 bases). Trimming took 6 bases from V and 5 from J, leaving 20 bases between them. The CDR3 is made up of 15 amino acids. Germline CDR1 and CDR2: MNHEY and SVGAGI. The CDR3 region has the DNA TGTGCCAGCAGCAACGAGTGGACCCTCAGGGACGAGCAGTACTTC. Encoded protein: CASSNEWTLRDEQYF.

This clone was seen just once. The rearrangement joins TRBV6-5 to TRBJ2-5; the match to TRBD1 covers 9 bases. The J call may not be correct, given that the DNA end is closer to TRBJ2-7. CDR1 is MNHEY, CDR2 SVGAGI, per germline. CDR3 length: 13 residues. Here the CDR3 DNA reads TGTGCCAGCGTAGGACAGGGGCCCTACGAGCAGTACTTC. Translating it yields CASVGQGPYEQYF.

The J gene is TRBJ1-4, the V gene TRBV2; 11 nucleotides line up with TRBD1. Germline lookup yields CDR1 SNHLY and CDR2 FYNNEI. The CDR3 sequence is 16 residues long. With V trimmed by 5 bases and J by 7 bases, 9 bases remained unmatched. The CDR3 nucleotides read TGTGCCAGCAGTATGCGGACAGGGGGCGGAGGTGAAAAACTGTTTTTT. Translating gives CASSMRTGGGGEKLFF.

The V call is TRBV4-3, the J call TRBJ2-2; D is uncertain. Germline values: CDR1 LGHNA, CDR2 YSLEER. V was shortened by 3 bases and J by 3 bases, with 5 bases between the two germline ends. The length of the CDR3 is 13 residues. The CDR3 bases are TGCGCCAGCAGCCAGAGTCACACCGGGGAGCTGTTTTTT. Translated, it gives CASSQSHTGELFF.

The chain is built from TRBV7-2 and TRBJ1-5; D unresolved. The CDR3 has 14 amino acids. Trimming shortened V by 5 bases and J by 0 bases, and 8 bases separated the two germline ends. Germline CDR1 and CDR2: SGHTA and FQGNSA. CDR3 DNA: TGTGCCAGCAGCCGCCAAGGTAGCAATCAGCCCCAGCATTTT. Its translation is CASSRQGSNQPQHF.

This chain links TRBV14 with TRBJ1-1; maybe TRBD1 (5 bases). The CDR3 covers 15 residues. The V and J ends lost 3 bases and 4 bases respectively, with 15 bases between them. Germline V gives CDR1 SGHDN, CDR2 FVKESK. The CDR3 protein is CASSQGGWGTTEAFF. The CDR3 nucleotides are TGTGCCAGCAGCCAGGGCGGATGGGGGACCACTGAAGCTTTCTTT.

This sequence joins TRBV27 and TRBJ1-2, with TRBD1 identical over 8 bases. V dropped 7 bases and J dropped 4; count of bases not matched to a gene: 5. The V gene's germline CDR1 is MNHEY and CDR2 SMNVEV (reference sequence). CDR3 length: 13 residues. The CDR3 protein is CASTRTGSYGYTF. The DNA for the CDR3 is TGTGCCAGCACGCGGACAGGGAGCTATGGCTACACCTTC.

CDR3 sequence: CASRGTGVGNTEAFF. As DNA, the CDR3 is TGTGCCAGCAGGGGGACAGGGGTTGGGAACACTGAAGCTTTCTTT. This chain links TRBV6-6 with TRBJ1-1; 10 positions agree with TRBD1. The germline gives CDR1 MNHNY, CDR2 SVGAGI (reference sequence). This CDR3 is 15 amino acids long. Unmatched junction bases numbered 5, after V lost 6 bases and J lost 1 base.

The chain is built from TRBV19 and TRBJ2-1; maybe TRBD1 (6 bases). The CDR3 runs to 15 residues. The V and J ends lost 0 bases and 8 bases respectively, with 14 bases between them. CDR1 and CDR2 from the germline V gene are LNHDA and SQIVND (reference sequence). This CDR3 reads CASSIDPGVLDEQFF. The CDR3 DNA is TGTGCCAGTAGTATAGATCCAGGGGTATTAGATGAGCAGTTCTTC.

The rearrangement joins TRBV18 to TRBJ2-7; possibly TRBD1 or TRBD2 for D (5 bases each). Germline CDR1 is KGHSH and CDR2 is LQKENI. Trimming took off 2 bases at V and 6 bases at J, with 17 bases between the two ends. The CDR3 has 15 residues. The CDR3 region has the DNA TGTGCCAGCTCACCAGGGGCAGGGAATGCGGGCGAGCAGTACTTC. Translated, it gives CASSPGAGNAGEQYF. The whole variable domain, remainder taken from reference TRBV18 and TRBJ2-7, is NAGVMQNPRHLVRRRGQEARLRCSPMKGHSHVYWYRQLPEEGLKFMVYLQKENIIDESGMPKERFSAEFPKEGPSILRIQQVVRGDSAAYFCASSPGAGNAGEQYFGPGTRLTVT.

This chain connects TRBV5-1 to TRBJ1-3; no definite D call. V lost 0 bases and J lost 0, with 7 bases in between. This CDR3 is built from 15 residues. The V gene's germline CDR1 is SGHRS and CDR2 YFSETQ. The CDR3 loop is CASSLALSSGNTIYF. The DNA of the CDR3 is TGCGCCAGCAGCTTGGCCCTTTCCTCTGGAAACACCATATATTTT.

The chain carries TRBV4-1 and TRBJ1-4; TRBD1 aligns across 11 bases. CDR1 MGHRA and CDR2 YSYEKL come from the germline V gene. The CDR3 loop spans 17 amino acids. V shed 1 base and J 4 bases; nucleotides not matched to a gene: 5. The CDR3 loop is CASSQGLGTGGNEKLFF. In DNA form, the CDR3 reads TGCGCCAGCAGCCAAGGCCTAGGGACAGGGGGTAATGAAAAACTGTTTTTT.

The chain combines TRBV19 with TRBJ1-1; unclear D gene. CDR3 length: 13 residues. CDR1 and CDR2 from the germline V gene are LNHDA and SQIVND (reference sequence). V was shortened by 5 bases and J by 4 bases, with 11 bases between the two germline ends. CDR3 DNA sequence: TGTGCCAGTAGTCTTCAACGGAGCACTGAAGCTTTCTTT. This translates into CASSLQRSTEAFF. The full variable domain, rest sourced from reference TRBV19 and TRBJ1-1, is DGGITQSPKYLFRKEGQNVTLSCEQNLNHDAMYWYRQDPGQGLRLIYYSQIVNDFQKGDIAEGYSVSREKKESFPLTVTSAQKNPTAFYLCASSLQRSTEAFFGQGTRLTVV.

CDR3: CASNRGGTNTGELFF. The CDR3 region has the DNA TGTGCCAGCAACAGGGGAGGGACGAACACCGGGGAGCTGTTTTTT. V usage is TRBV5-4 and J usage is TRBJ2-2; D tentatively reads TRBD1 or TRBD2 (7 bases each). Looked up from germline, CDR1 is SGHNT and CDR2 is YYREEE (reference sequence). V was shortened by 6 bases and J by 0 bases, with 12 bases between the two germline ends. This CDR3 is built from 15 residues.

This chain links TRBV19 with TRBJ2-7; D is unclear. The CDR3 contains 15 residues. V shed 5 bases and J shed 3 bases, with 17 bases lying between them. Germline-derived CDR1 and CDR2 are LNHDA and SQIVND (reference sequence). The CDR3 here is CASSARSDGYYEQYF. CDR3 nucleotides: TGTGCCAGTAGTGCTAGATCAGACGGATACTACGAGCAGTACTTC. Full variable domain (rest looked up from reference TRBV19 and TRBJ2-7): DGGITQSPKYLFRKEGQNVTLSCEQNLNHDAMYWYRQDPGQGLRLIYYSQIVNDFQKGDIAEGYSVSREKKESFPLTVTSAQKNPTAFYLCASSARSDGYYEQYFGPGTRLTVT.

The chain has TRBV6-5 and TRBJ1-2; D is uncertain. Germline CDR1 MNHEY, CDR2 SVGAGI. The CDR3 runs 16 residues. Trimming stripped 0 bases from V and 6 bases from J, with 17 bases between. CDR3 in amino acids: CASSYSFQALSNGYTF. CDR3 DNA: TGTGCCAGCAGTTACTCTTTCCAAGCCCTAAGTAATGGCTACACCTTC.

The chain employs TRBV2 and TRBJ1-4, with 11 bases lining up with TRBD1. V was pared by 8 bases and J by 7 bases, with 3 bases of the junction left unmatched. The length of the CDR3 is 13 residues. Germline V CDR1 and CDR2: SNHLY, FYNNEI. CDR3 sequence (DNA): TGTGCCAGCGGGACAGGGGGTACTGAAAAACTGTTTTTT. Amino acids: CASGTGGTEKLFF.

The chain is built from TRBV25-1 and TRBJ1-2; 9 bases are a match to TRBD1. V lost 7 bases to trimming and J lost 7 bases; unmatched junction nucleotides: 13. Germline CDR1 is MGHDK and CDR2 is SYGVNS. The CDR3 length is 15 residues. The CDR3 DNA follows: TGTGCCAGCACCGGGGAAGGACAGGGGTTAGCTGGCTACACCTTC. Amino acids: CASTGEGQGLAGYTF.